This T cell receptor beta chain was sequenced in a study of blood T cells in healthy people across ages. Study summary: Template switching picked up about one barcoded beta molecule for each two T cells.

A note on this clonotype: As yet, its antigen is unknown.

V was shortened by 1 base and J by 7 bases, with 6 bases between the two germline ends. Germline V gene lookup returns CDR1 SGHDT and CDR2 YYEEEE. The CDR3 runs 11 residues. Alongside a J-beta primer mix, a sample-barcoded 5' primer served in a second PCR lasting about 6 to 11 cycles. TCRdb itself ran the 5' RACE reads through MiXCR, one entry per CDR3 protein. Seen here are fewer than 1,200,000 distinct CDR3 sequences, under 30% observed once, and the top ten hold about 0.69%. General study findings and limits: The study found TCR beta diversity correlated strongly with naive T cell percentage. For the donors, CMV status was unknown and possibly confounded expanded clonotype changes.

The same specimen was also included in a second study, on T cells of mothers and their children.

Sequencing used blood. The clonotype originates from a girl aged 2 to 9 in good health. The V gene is TRBV5-6, the J gene TRBJ2-7; no clear D. CDR3 coding DNA: TGTGCCAGCAGCTTGACGTTGGAGCAGTACTTC. This codes for CASSLTLEQYF.